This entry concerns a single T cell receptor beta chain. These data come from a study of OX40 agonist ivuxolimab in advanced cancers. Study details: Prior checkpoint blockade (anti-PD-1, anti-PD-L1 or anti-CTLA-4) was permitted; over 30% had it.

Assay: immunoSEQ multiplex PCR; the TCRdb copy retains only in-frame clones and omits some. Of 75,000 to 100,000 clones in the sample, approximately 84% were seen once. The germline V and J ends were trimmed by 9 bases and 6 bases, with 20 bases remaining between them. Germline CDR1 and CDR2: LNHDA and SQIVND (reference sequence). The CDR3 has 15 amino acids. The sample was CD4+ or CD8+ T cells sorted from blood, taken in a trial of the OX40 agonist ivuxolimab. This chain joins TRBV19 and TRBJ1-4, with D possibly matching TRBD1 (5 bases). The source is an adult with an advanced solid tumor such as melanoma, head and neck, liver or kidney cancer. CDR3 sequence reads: CASRGTPVLDEKLFF. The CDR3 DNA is TGTGCCAGCCGCGGGACCCCCGTTTTAGATGAAAAACTGTTTTTT.